This section outlines one T cell receptor beta chain sequence together with its context. Antigen specificity is unknown. Treatment of the sample: oral pan-JAK inhibitor, 5-10 mg twice daily. It was from PBMCs that CD4+ and CD8+ T cells were sorted. Reverse transcription of extracted RNA yielded cDNA, which provided the sequencing template. Clones were read by immunoSEQ multiplex PCR, and TCRdb kept only the in-frame ones, dropping some. The sample yields 90,000 to 100,000 clones, around 60% seen once. V was clipped by 7 bases and J by 2 bases; unmatched bases: 3. Germline V gene lookup returns CDR1 SQVTM and CDR2 ANQGSEA. The CDR3 is made up of 12 amino acids. This sample is drawn from a study of CD8+ T cells in alopecia areata. Across the whole study: Treated patients were dosed with oral tofacitinib, taking 5 to 10 mg twice daily. General observations from the study: An increase in clonality over normal scalp was evident in lesional scalp, especially alopecia totalis/universalis.

V usage is TRBV29-1 and J usage is TRBJ2-7; 9 nucleotides match TRBD2. The sample in question was CD8+ T cells sorted from blood, obtained at week 4, from a patient treated with tofacitinib. The sequence was obtained from a human donor with alopecia areata. CDR3 residues: CSASGGTYEQYF. The CDR3 nucleotides are TGCAGCGCCAGCGGGGGGACCTACGAGCAGTACTTC.